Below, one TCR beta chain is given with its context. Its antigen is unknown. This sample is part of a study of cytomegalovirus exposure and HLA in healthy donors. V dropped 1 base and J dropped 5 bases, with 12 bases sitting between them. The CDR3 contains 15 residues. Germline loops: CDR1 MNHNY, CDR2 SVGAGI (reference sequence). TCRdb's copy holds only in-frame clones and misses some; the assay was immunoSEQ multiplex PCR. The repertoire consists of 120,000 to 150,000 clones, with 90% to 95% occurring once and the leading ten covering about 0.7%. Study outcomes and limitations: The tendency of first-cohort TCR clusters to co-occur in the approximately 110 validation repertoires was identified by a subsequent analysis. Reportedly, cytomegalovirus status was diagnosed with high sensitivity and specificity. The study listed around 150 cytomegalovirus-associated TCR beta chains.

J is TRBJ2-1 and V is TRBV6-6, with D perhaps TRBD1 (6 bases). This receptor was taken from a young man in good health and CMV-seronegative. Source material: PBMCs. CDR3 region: CASSYLQGHNNEQFF. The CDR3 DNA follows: TGTGCCAGCAGTTACTTACAGGGACACAACAATGAGCAGTTCTTC.